A single sample is the source of the 27 T cell receptor beta chains below, sequenced in a study of cytotoxic CD8 clonotypes in ibrutinib-treated CLL. This table comes from immunoSEQ multiplex PCR, and its TCRdb copy is limited to in-frame clones, with some not included. The sample has some 46,000 clones, more than 60% seen once. The input for sequencing was PBMCs, taken after 12 months of ibrutinib treatment. All receptors come from a human donor with chronic lymphocytic leukemia.

The V and J genes are TRBV19 and TRBJ1-5; D unclear. The V gene's germline CDR1 is LNHDA and CDR2 SQIVND (reference sequence). The germline V and J ends were trimmed by 2 bases and 2 bases, with 13 bases remaining between them. The CDR3 length is 16 residues. The chain's CDR3 is CASSIRIGSGNQPQHF. The CDR3 nucleotides are TGTGCCAGTAGTATACGTATTGGGTCGGGCAATCAGCCCCAGCATTTT. The whole variable domain, filled in from reference TRBV19 and TRBJ1-5, reads DGGITQSPKYLFRKEGQNVTLSCEQNLNHDAMYWYRQDPGQGLRLIYYSQIVNDFQKGDIAEGYSVSREKKESFPLTVTSAQKNPTAFYLCASSIRIGSGNQPQHFGDGTRLSIL.

This rearrangement joins TRBV12-5 to TRBJ2-7; no clear D gene. The V gene lost 5 bases and the J gene lost 1 base, with 15 bases spanning the gap. This CDR3 comprises 15 residues. Germline CDR1 reads LGHNT; CDR2 reads FRNRAP. The CDR3 bases are TGTGCTAGTGGTATGGACCTTACGCCTTCCTACGAGCAGTACTTC. Encoded protein: CASGMDLTPSYEQYF. The whole variable domain, remainder taken from reference TRBV12-5 and TRBJ2-7, is DARVTQTPRHKVTEMGQEVTMRCQPILGHNTVFWYRQTMMQGLELLAYFRNRAPLDDSGMPKDRFSAEMPDATLATLKIQPSEPRDSAVYFCASGMDLTPSYEQYFGPGTRLTVT.

The V gene is TRBV6-1, the J gene TRBJ2-1; 7 bases align to TRBD1. The CDR3 is 14 residues long. V was clipped by 7 bases and J by 7 bases; unmatched bases: 10. Germline loops: CDR1 MNHNS, CDR2 SASEGT. The chain's CDR3 is CASIPERGRNEQFF. The CDR3 coding sequence is TGTGCCAGCATCCCGGAAAGGGGGCGGAATGAGCAGTTCTTC.

Details on this clone: This specimen includes other DNA sequences encoding the same CDR3. V gene TRBV5-1 combines with J gene TRBJ2-1; D is unclear. The V and J ends lost 1 base and 4 bases respectively, with 3 bases between them. Per germline, CDR1 SGHRS and CDR2 YFSETQ. This CDR3 is built from 12 residues. For the CDR3, the DNA is TGCGCCAGCAGCTTGCAATACAATGAGCAGTTCTTC. As protein: CASSLQYNEQFF.

This clone has just a few counts. The chain has TRBV5-1 and TRBJ2-3; D is undetermined. CDR1 is SGHRS and CDR2 is YFSETQ in the germline V gene. This CDR3 has 14 residues. The ends were cut back, 3 bases at V and 0 bases at J, with 8 bases in the middle. CDR3 protein: CASSSGSSTDTQYF. Written as DNA, the CDR3 is TGCGCCAGCAGCTCCGGATCTAGCACAGATACGCAGTATTTT.

The CDR3 sequence is CATSRDKGSYEQYF. In DNA form, the CDR3 reads TGTGCCACCAGCAGAGATAAGGGATCCTACGAGCAGTACTTC. This sequence joins TRBV15 and TRBJ2-7; D gene unclear. The V end was cut by 0 bases, the J end by 1 base, with 7 bases between. The CDR3 totals 14 residues. The V gene's germline CDR1 is LNHNV and CDR2 YYDKDF (reference sequence).

The V gene is TRBV2, the J gene TRBJ2-7; D not resolved. This CDR3 is built from 11 residues. Germline V gives CDR1 SNHLY, CDR2 FYNNEI. The V and J ends lost 4 bases and 3 bases respectively, with 4 bases between them. The CDR3 region has the DNA TGTGCCAGCAGTGGTTTCTACGAGCAGTACTTC. It yields the protein CASSGFYEQYF. The full variable domain, rest sourced from reference TRBV2 and TRBJ2-7, is EPEVTQTPSHQVTQMGQEVILRCVPISNHLYFYWYRQILGQKVEFLVSFYNNEISEKSEIFDDQFSVERPDGSNFTLKIRSTKLEDSAMYFCASSGFYEQYFGPGTRLTVT.

This chain uses TRBV30 with TRBJ1-5; 9 nucleotides line up with TRBD1. With V trimmed by 0 bases and J by 7 bases, 4 bases remained unmatched. Per germline, CDR1 GTSNPN and CDR2 SVGIG (reference sequence). The CDR3 extends over 14 amino acids. The chain's CDR3 is CAWSVTGGGQPQHF. For the CDR3, the DNA is TGTGCCTGGAGTGTAACAGGGGGCGGGCAGCCCCAGCATTTT.

The chain recombines TRBV27 with TRBJ1-5; maybe TRBD1 (6 bases). Germline assignment: CDR1 MNHEY and CDR2 SMNVEV (reference sequence). V shed 6 bases and J shed 6 bases, with 18 bases lying between them. The CDR3 runs to 15 residues. For the CDR3, the DNA is TGTGCCAGCAGGAACCTACAGGGAGGTGGTCAGCCCCAGCATTTT. Its translation: CASRNLQGGGQPQHF.

This chain joins TRBV7-2 and TRBJ1-2; TRBD1 aligns across 10 bases. This CDR3 region has 16 residues. V was pared by 7 bases and J by 8 bases, with 16 bases of the junction left unmatched. Germline V gene data show CDR1 as SGHTA and CDR2 as FQGNSA. The CDR3 DNA follows: TGTGCCAGCACAGATTTCCCGGGACAGGGGTCTAAGGGCTACACCTTC. Translation gives CASTDFPGQGSKGYTF.

The chain is built from TRBV15 and TRBJ2-1, with 8 bases matching TRBD2. The length of the CDR3 is 15 residues. V gave up 3 bases and J gave up 6 bases; unmatched junction bases: 7. Germline loops: CDR1 LNHNV, CDR2 YYDKDF (reference sequence). The CDR3 DNA reads as TGTGCCACCAGCAGTACAGCGGGAGCGTCCAATGAGCAGTTCTTC. Amino acid sequence: CATSSTAGASNEQFF.

J is TRBJ2-1 and V is TRBV19; D is possibly TRBD1 (6 bases). The CDR3 extends over 15 amino acids. Germline-derived CDR1 and CDR2 are LNHDA and SQIVND (reference sequence). V gave up 4 bases and J gave up 0 bases, with 10 bases separating them. CDR3 protein: CASSRPTGSYNEQFF. DNA for the CDR3: TGTGCCAGTAGTAGACCGACAGGCTCCTACAATGAGCAGTTCTTC.

This sequence joins TRBV5-4 and TRBJ2-7, with TRBD2 matching 11 bases. V trimming: 3 bases; J trimming: 3 bases; junction bases outside the gene matches: 5. Germline-derived CDR1 and CDR2 are SGHNT and YYREEE (reference sequence). The CDR3 extends over 15 amino acids. In DNA, the CDR3 is TGTGCCAGCAGCTCCGGGACTAGCGGCGACTACGAGCAGTACTTC. This gives the protein CASSSGTSGDYEQYF.

The V call is TRBV9, the J call TRBJ1-1, with 11 bases that match TRBD1. Trimming cost V 4 bases and J 3 bases; bases outside gene matches: 8. CDR1 and CDR2 from the germline V gene are SGDLS and YYNGEE. The CDR3 spans 16 residues. CDR3 DNA: TGTGCCAGCAGCCCCGGACAGGGGGCATGGGACACTGAAGCTTTCTTT. Protein product: CASSPGQGAWDTEAFF.

The chain recombines TRBV7-2 with TRBJ2-3, with 11 nucleotides matching TRBD2. Germline loops: CDR1 SGHTA, CDR2 FQGNSA. This CDR3 comprises 17 residues. The ends lost 6 bases at V and 1 base at J; junction bases unmatched: 9. The CDR3 sequence is CASSRFTSGSGTDTQYF. Here the CDR3 DNA reads TGTGCCAGCAGTCGTTTTACTAGCGGGAGCGGCACAGATACGCAGTATTTT.

The J gene is TRBJ1-1, the V gene TRBV6-5; D is possibly TRBD1 (6 bases). CDR3 length: 14 amino acids. V lost 6 bases and J 5 bases, leaving 16 bases between the germline ends. Germline V gene data show CDR1 as MNHEY and CDR2 as SVGAGI. The CDR3 loop reads CASRTPGAQTEAFF. The CDR3, as DNA: TGTGCCAGCAGAACGCCGGGGGCGCAAACTGAAGCTTTCTTT.

The gene calls are TRBV28 and TRBJ1-2; TRBD1 matches at 8 bases. V shed 3 bases and J 4 bases; nucleotides not matched to a gene: 4. This CDR3 comprises 14 residues. The germline CDR1 and CDR2 sequences are MDHEN and SYDVKM. CDR3: CASSFQGASYGYTF. The CDR3 bases are TGTGCCAGCAGTTTTCAGGGGGCTAGCTATGGCTACACCTTC.

As regards this clone: At the DNA level, this CDR3 is encoded by other sequences in the same sample as well. The chain carries TRBV20-1 and TRBJ2-1; D gene uncertain. Germline V gene sequence: CDR1 DFQATT, CDR2 SNEGSKA (reference sequence). The CDR3 covers 11 residues. The V and J ends lost 2 bases and 6 bases respectively, with 5 bases between them. The CDR3 nucleotides are TGCAGTGCTAGACAAGGCAATGAGCAGTTCTTC. Its protein is CSARQGNEQFF.

The chain recombines TRBV5-1 with TRBJ2-1; 11 bases align to TRBD2. The CDR3 consists of 15 residues. Trimming at V came to 0 bases and at J to 5 bases, leaving 1 base not matched to a gene. The germline V gene has CDR1 SGHRS and CDR2 YFSETQ. The CDR3 DNA is TGCGCCAGCAGCTTGGTAGCGGGAGGGAACAATGAGCAGTTCTTC. Protein product: CASSLVAGGNNEQFF.

The chain employs TRBV4-1 and TRBJ2-7, with TRBD1 matching 8 bases. The CDR3 is 14 residues long. With V trimmed by 0 bases and J by 7 bases, 5 bases remained unmatched. Germline CDR1 and CDR2: MGHRA and YSYEKL. As DNA, the CDR3 is TGCGCCAGCAGCCAAGAGGACAGGGTGGCAGAGCAGTACTTC. Translated, it gives CASSQEDRVAEQYF.

This chain connects TRBV30 to TRBJ2-5; D may correspond to TRBD1 or TRBD2 (5 bases each). CDR3 size: 12 residues. Germline values: CDR1 GTSNPN, CDR2 SVGIG (reference sequence). V was clipped by 1 base and J by 5 bases, with 8 bases between them. CDR3 coding DNA: TGTGCCTGGAGTGGGGGGTACGAGACCCAGTACTTC. Encoded protein: CAWSGGYETQYF. Full variable domain (outside the CDR3, taken from reference TRBV30 and TRBJ2-5): SQTIHQWPATLVQPVGSPLSLECTVEGTSNPNLYWYRQAAGRGLQLLFYSVGIGQISSEVPQNLSASRPQDRQFILSSKKLLLSDSGFYLCAWSGGYETQYFGPGTRLLVL.

The sample holds a few counts of this clone. This chain uses TRBV29-1 with TRBJ1-2, with unresolved D. CDR1 is SQVTM, CDR2 ANQGSEA, per germline. The CDR3 has 12 amino acids. V was cut by 0 bases and J by 1 base, with 3 bases left in between. The CDR3 sequence: CSVEEDNYGYTF. CDR3 DNA sequence: TGCAGCGTTGAAGAGGATAACTATGGCTACACCTTC.

This clone has a single count. Written as DNA, the CDR3 is TGTGCCAGCAGTGCCCGGGCTAGCGGGAACTCCGAGCAGTACTTC. Translated: CASSARASGNSEQYF. This chain links TRBV2 with TRBJ2-7; 9 nucleotides match TRBD2. From germline, CDR1 is SNHLY and CDR2 FYNNEI. The CDR3 sequence is 15 residues long. V shed 4 bases, J shed 6 bases, and the junction held 10 bases outside the gene matches.

The V gene is TRBV19, the J gene TRBJ2-3; TRBD2 matches at 15 bases. Germline CDR1 and CDR2: LNHDA and SQIVND (reference sequence). With V trimmed by 5 bases and J by 7 bases, 4 bases remained unmatched. This CDR3 has 15 residues. CDR3 sequence reads: CASSSGTSGRYTQYF. The CDR3 coding sequence is TGTGCCAGTAGTTCCGGGACTAGCGGGAGGTATACGCAGTATTTT.

In its sample, this clone ranks as medium-sized. This rearrangement joins TRBV5-4 to TRBJ1-1; tentatively, D is TRBD1 (5 bases). Germline V gives CDR1 SGHNT, CDR2 YYREEE (reference sequence). V was clipped by 0 bases and J by 9 bases, with 9 bases between them. The CDR3 contains 12 residues. CDR3 in amino acids: CASSLVGAQAFF. The CDR3 bases are TGTGCCAGCAGCTTGGTCGGGGCGCAAGCTTTCTTT.

The chain carries TRBV7-9 and TRBJ1-5; maybe TRBD1 (5 bases). This CDR3 contains 18 residues. In germline, CDR1 is SEHNR, CDR2 FQNEAQ (reference sequence). V was shortened by 3 bases and J by 1 base, with 19 bases between the two germline ends. This CDR3 is CASSLGHGVVGSNQPQHF. For the CDR3, the DNA is TGTGCCAGCAGCTTGGGGCATGGGGTCGTCGGGAGCAATCAGCCCCAGCATTTT.

This clone was counted only a few times. The DNA for the CDR3 is TGTGCCAGCGAGACCCTCGATCCACAGGGGAATCAGCCCCAGCATTTT. Translated: CASETLDPQGNQPQHF. V gene TRBV28 combines with J gene TRBJ1-5, with 7 bases that match TRBD1. This CDR3 has 16 amino acids. Germline CDR1 MDHEN, CDR2 SYDVKM. Trimming at V came to 8 bases and at J to 4 bases, leaving 14 bases not matched to a gene.